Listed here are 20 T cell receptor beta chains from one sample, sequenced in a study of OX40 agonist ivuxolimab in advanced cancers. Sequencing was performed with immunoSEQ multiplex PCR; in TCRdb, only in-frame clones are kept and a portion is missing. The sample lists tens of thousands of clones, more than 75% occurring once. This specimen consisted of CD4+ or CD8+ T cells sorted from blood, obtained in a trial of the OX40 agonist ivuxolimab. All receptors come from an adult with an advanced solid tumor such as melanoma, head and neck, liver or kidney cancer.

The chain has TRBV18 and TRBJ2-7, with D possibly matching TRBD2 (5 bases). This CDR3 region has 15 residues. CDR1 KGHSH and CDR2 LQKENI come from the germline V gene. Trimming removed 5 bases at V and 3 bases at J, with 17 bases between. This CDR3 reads CASSEGPRVGYEQYF. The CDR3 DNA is TGTGCCAGCTCAGAGGGTCCGAGGGTGGGCTACGAGCAGTACTTC. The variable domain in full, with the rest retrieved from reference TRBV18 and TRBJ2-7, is NAGVMQNPRHLVRRRGQEARLRCSPMKGHSHVYWYRQLPEEGLKFMVYLQKENIIDESGMPKERFSAEFPKEGPSILRIQQVVRGDSAAYFCASSEGPRVGYEQYFGPGTRLTVT.

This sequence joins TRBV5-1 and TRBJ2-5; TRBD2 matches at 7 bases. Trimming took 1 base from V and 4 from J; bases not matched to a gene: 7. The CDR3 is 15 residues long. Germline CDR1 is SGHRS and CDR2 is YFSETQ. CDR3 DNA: TGCGCCAGCAGCTTGCGTCTTGGGAGGGGAGAGACCCAGTACTTC. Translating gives CASSLRLGRGETQYF.

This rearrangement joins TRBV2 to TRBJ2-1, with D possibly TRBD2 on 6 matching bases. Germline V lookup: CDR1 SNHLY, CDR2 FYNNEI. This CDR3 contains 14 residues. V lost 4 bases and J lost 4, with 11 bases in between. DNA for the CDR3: TGTGCCAGCAGTGTGGGACTGGCTTACAATGAGCAGTTCTTC. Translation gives CASSVGLAYNEQFF.

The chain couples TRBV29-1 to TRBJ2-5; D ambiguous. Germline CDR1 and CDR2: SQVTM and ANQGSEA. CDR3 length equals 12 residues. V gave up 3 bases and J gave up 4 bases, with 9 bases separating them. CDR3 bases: TGCAGCGTTGAGGGCAGAGTAGAGACCCAGTACTTC. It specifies CSVEGRVETQYF.

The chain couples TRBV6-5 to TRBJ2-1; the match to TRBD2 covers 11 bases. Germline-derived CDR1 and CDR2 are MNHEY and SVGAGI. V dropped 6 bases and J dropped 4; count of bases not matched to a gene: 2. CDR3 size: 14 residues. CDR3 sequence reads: CASSRTSGYNEQFF. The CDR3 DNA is TGTGCCAGCAGCCGGACTAGCGGGTACAATGAGCAGTTCTTC.

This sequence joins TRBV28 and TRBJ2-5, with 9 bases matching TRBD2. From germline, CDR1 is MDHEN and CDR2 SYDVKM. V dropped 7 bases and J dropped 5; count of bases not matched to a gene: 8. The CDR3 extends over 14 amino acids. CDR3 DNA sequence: TGTGCCAGCACGAGACTTAGCGGGAGTGAGACCCAGTACTTC. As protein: CASTRLSGSETQYF.

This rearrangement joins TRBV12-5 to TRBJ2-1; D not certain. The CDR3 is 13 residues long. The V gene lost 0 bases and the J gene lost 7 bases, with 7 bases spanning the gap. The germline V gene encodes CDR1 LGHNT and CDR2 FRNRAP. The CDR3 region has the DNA TGTGCTAGTGGTTTGGTGGGCAGGAATGAGCAGTTCTTC. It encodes CASGLVGRNEQFF.

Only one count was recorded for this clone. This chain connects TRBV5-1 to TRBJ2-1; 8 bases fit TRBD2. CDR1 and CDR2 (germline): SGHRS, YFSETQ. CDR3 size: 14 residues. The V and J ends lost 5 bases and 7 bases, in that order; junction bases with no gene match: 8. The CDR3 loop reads CASSIQRERNEQFF. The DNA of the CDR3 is TGCGCCAGCAGTATCCAGCGGGAGAGGAATGAGCAGTTCTTC.

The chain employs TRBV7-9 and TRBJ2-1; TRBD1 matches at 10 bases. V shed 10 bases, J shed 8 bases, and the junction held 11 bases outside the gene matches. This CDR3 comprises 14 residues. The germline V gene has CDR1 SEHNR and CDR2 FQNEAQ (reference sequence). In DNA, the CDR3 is TGTGCCACAGATCGGGGACAGGGGTTCTATGAGCAGTTCTTC. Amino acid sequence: CATDRGQGFYEQFF.

CDR3 nucleotide sequence: TGTGCCAGCAGCTTACAGGGGGCAGCTAATGAAAAACTGTTTTTT. Translation: CASSLQGAANEKLFF. The chain links TRBV7-2 to TRBJ1-4; 8 positions match TRBD1. V lost 2 bases to trimming and J lost 3 bases; unmatched junction nucleotides: 2. CDR1 and CDR2 from the germline V gene are SGHTA and FQGNSA. The CDR3 extends over 15 amino acids.

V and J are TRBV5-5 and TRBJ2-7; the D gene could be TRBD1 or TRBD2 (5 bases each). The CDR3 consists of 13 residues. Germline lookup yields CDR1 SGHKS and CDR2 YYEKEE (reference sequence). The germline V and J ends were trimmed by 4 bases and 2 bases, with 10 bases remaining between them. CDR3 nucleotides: TGTGCCAGCAGCAAGGGACGGACCTACGAGCAGTACTTC. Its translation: CASSKGRTYEQYF.

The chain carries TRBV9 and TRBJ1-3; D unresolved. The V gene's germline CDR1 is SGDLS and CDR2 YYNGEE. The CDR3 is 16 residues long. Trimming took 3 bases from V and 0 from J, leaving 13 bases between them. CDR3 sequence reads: CASSALQGISGNTIYF. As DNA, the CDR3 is TGTGCCAGCAGCGCCCTCCAAGGTATCTCTGGAAACACCATATATTTT.

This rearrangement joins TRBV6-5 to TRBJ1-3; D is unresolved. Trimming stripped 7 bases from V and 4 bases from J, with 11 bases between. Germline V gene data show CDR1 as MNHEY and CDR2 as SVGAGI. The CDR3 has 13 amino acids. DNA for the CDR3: TGTGCCAGCACTAATACAGCGGGAAACACCATATATTTT. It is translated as CASTNTAGNTIYF.

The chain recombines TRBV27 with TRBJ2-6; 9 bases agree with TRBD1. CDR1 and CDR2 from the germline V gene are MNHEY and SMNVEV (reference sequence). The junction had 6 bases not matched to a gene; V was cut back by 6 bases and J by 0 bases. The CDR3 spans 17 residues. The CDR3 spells CASRTGTGSSGANVLTF. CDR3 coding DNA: TGTGCCAGCAGAACCGGGACAGGGAGCTCTGGGGCCAACGTCCTGACTTTC.

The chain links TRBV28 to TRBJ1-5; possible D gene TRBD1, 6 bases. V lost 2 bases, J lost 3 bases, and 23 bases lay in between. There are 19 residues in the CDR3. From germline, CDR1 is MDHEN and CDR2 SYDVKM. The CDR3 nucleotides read TGTGCCAGCAGTTTACGGGGGCAGGCCCGACGCGGATACAATCAGCCCCAGCATTTT. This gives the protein CASSLRGQARRGYNQPQHF.

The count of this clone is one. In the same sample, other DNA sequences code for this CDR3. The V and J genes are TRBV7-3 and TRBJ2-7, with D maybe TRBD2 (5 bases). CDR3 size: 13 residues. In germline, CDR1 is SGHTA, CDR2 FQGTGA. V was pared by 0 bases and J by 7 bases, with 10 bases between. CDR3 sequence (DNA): TGTGCCAGCAGCTTAACCGCTACGGGAGAGCAGTACTTC. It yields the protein CASSLTATGEQYF. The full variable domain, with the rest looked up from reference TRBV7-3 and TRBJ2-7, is GAGVSQTPSNKVTEKGKYVELRCDPISGHTALYWYRQSLGQGPEFLIYFQGTGAADDSGLPNDRFFAVRPEGSVSTLKIQRTERGDSAVYLCASSLTATGEQYFGPGTRLTVT.

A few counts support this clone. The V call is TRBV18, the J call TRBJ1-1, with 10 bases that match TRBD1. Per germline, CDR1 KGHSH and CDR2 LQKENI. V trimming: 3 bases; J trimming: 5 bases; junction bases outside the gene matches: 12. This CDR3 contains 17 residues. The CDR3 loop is CASSPLGQGGVGTEAFF. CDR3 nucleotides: TGTGCCAGCTCACCCCTTGGACAGGGGGGGGTGGGTACTGAAGCTTTCTTT.

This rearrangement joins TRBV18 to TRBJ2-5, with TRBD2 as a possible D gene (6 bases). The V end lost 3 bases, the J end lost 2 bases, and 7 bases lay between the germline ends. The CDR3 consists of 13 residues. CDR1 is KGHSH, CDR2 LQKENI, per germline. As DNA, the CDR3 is TGTGCCAGCTCACCCGGGACTCAAGAGACCCAGTACTTC. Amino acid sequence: CASSPGTQETQYF.

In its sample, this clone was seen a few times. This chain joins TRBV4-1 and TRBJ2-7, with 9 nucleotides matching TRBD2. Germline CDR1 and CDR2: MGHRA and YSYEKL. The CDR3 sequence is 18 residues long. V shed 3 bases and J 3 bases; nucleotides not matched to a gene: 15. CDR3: CASSHRGSGSISGYEQYF. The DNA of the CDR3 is TGCGCCAGCAGCCATCGGGGTAGCGGGAGTATTTCAGGCTACGAGCAGTACTTC.

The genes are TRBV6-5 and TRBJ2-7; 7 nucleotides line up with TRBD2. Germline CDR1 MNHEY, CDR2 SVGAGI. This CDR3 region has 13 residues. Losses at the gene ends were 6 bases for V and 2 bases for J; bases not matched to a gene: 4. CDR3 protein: CASRGGEAYEQYF. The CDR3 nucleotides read TGTGCCAGCAGGGGGGGGGAGGCCTACGAGCAGTACTTC.